This paragraph reports one T cell receptor (beta chain). This clonotype was seen a handful of times. Its antigen remains unidentified. Base-call qualities are not available, and no considerably larger clone is one nucleotide away. This sample is drawn from a study of T-cell memory formation after mild COVID-19 (dated by TCRdb to about 2021). Looking at the study overall: TCR sequence clusters from the two donors were largely donor specific. T-cell clones expanding and contracting after mild COVID-19 in two donors were tracked by longitudinal TCRalpha and TCRbeta repertoire sequencing. The cohort was made up of two young adult volunteers, one female and one male, who were previously healthy.

Broader findings and caveats from the paper: The study included only a couple of mild cases, and larger cohorts that include severe cases with pre-infection samples were judged to be necessary. Contracting CD4+ clones turned up mainly in the CM and EM memory subsets, whereas EMRA was where CD8+ clones were enriched. Clones contracting from day 15 to 85 had balanced CD4/CD8 phenotypes, while a second wave expanding from day 15 to 37 was biased towards CD4+. The second-wave clones that peaked on day 37 were not confirmed to be SARS-CoV-2 specific. Some responding clones were detected in pre-infection memory, which suggested that pre-existing cross-reactive memory T cells had joined the SARS-CoV-2 response.

The germline V gene specifies SGDLS as CDR1 and YYNGEE as CDR2. Spanning cysteine to phenylalanine, the CDR3 consists of 16 amino acids. Only the CDR3 region is kept as DNA, spanning 48 bases read in frame from base 1. Compared with germline, V lacks 3 bases and J lacks 6 bases; bases without a gene match: 7. Ficoll-Paque density gradient centrifugation was the method used to isolate PBMCs. The instrument was an Illumina NovaSeq 6000. cDNA libraries for TCRalpha and TCRbeta were prepared by 5'RACE using constant-segment primers, with sample barcodes and unique molecular identifiers added. Trizol reagent was used to extract RNA from every sample. Amplification of the libraries took two PCR steps, and the second step added a second sample barcode plus Illumina TruSeq adapters. Sequencing of libraries was performed on an Illumina NovaSeq with 2 x 150 bp paired-end reads. As for the original processing: The reads were demultiplexed and collapsed into UMI-guided consensus sequences using migec v1.2.7. Using mixcr v2.1.11, UMI consensuses were aligned to TRA and TRB V and J templates and then assembled into clonotypes. A clonotype was counted as expanded or contracted only when both edgeR and NoisET called the clonotype significant, with the noise models trained on biological replicates. For edgeR calls, the thresholds were a false discovery rate-adjusted p below 0.01 and a log2 fold-change of 1. PCA with hierarchical clustering of max-normalized trajectories of the 1000 most abundant clonotypes was used as exploratory dynamics analysis. Separately sequenced CD4+ and CD8+ repertoires were used to assign the CD4 or CD8 phenotype of responding clones. Through fastp at Q25 and MiXCR, TCRdb rebuilt clones from the public reads, retaining in-frame beta chains. Duplicate CDR3 protein sequences are folded into a single record with the most common DNA and genes. TCRdb's processing, not the authors' own work, is the source of the V and J calls. Recorded for this sample are some 150,000 distinct CDR3 sequences; roughly 13% of them occurred a single time. The ten largest clones represent about 27% of the sample.

The sequenced sample was PBMCs or a T cell subset sorted from them (not recorded which). Recombination linked TRBV9 to TRBJ2-2, and TRBD1 aligns with 11 junction nucleotides. The sequence derives from an adult woman who had mild COVID-19 (a few samples of this study predate the infection). The sample titles of this study are shuffled in the database, so cell type and time point are left out; the donor was told from shared clones. The base sequence is TGTGCCAGCAGCGACCCCGGGACAGGGGGGCCCGGGGAGCTGTTTTTT. This sequence encodes CASSDPGTGGPGELFF.